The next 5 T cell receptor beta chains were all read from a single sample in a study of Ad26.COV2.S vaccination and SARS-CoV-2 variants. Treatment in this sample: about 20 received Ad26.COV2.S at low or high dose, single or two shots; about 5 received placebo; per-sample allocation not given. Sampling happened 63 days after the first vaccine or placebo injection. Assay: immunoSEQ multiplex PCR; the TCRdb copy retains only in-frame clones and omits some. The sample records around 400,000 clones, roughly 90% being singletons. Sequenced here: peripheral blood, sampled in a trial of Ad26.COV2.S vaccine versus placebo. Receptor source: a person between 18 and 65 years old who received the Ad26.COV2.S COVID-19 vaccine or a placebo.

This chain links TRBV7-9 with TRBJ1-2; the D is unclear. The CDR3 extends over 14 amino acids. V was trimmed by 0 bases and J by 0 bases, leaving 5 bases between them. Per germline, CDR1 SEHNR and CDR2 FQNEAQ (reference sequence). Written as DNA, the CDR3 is TGTGCCAGCAGCTTAGCACTGACTAACTATGGCTACACCTTC. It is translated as CASSLALTNYGYTF.

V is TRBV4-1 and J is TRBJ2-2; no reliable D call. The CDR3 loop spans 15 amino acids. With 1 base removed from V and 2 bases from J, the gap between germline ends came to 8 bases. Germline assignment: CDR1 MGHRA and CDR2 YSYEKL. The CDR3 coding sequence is TGCGCCAGCAGCCAAGGGCTGGGAAACACCGGGGAGCTGTTTTTT. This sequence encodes CASSQGLGNTGELFF.

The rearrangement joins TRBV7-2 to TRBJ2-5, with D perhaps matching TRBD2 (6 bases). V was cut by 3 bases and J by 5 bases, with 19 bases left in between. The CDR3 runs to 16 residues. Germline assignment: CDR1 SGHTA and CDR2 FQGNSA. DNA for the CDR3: TGTGCCAGCAGCTTGGTTCCAGCGGGTAGTGCGGAGACCCAGTACTTC. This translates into CASSLVPAGSAETQYF.

In DNA form, the CDR3 reads TGTGCCAGCAGCAAGACAGACCGATATCAGCCCCAGCATTTT. Translated, it gives CASSKTDRYQPQHF. The chain employs TRBV7-9 and TRBJ1-5; D is perhaps TRBD1 (5 bases). CDR3 length: 14 residues. The germline V gene has CDR1 SEHNR and CDR2 FQNEAQ (reference sequence). Trimming removed 5 bases from V and 5 bases from J, with 13 bases in between.

In DNA form, the CDR3 reads TGTGCCAGCAGCTCACCCCCCAGCGGGAGCTACGAGCAGTACTTC. Protein product: CASSSPPSGSYEQYF. J is TRBJ2-7 and V is TRBV5-6; 8 positions match TRBD2. The J segment lost 3 bases and the V segment lost 3 bases, leaving 8 bases of the junction unmatched. The CDR3 totals 15 residues. Germline CDR1 SGHDT, CDR2 YYEEEE.